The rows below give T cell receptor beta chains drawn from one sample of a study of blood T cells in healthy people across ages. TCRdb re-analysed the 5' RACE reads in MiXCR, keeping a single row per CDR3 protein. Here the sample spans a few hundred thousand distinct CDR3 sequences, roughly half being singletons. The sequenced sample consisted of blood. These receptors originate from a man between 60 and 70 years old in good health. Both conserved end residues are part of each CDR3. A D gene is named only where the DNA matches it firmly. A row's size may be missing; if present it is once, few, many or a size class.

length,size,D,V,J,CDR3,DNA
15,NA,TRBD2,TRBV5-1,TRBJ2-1,CASSPYSGRRNEQFF,TGCGCCAGCAGCCCCTATAGCGGGAGGCGTAATGAGCAGTTCTTC
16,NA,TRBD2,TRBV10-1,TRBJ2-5,CASSGEAGDRQETQYF,TGCGCCAGCAGTGGGGAAGCGGGGGACCGCCAAGAGACCCAGTACTTC
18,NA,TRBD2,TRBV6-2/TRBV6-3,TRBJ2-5,CASSYSSVRLAGEETQYF,TGTGCCAGCAGTTACTCGAGCGTCCGGCTAGCGGGTGAAGAGACCCAGTACTTC
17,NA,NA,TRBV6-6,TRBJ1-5,CASSYSWGAQGNQPQHF,TGTGCCAGCAGTTACTCATGGGGGGCACAAGGCAATCAGCCCCAGCATTTT
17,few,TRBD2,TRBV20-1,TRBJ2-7,CSASERLESGRYYEQYF,TGCAGTGCTAGCGAGAGACTGGAAAGCGGGAGATACTACGAGCAGTACTTC
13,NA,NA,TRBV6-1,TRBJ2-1,CTSSGQRYNEQFF,TGTACCAGCAGTGGACAGCGTTACAATGAGCAGTTCTTC
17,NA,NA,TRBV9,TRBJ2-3,CASSVVGATPSTDTQYF,TGTGCCAGCAGCGTAGTCGGGGCAACGCCTAGCACAGATACGCAGTATTTT
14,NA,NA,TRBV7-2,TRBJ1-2,CASSLSYNAYGYTF,TGTGCCAGCAGCTTAAGCTACAACGCCTATGGCTACACCTTC
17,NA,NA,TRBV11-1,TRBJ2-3,CASSLGSRGKRSDTQYF,TGTGCCAGCAGCTTAGGATCCAGGGGCAAGAGGTCGGATACGCAGTATTTT
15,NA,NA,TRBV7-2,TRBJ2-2,CASSPLPSDTGELFF,TGTGCCAGCAGCCCACTCCCGTCGGACACCGGGGAGCTGTTTTTT
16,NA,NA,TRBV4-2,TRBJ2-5,CASSQDVPGQQETQYF,TGTGCCAGCAGCCAAGATGTCCCGGGACAACAAGAGACCCAGTACTTC
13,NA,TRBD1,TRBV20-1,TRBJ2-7,CSARGQGAHEQYF,TGCAGTGCTAGAGGACAGGGGGCCCACGAGCAGTACTTC
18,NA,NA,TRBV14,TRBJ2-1,CASSQSRQQFFYYNGQFF,TGTGCCAGCAGCCAAAGCCGACAGCAGTTTTTCTACTACAATGGGCAGTTCTTC
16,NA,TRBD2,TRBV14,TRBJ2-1,CASSQTGTSGYNEQFF,TGTGCCAGCAGCCAGACCGGGACTAGCGGATACAATGAGCAGTTCTTC
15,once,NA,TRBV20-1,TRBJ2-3,CSARDIERSTDTQYF,TGCAGTGCTAGAGATATCGAGCGGAGCACAGATACGCAGTATTTT
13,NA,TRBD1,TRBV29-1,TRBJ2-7,CSVSRGQGAEQYF,TGCAGCGTCTCACGGGGACAGGGTGCCGAGCAGTACTTC
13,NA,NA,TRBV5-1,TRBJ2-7,CASSSGYSYEQYF,TGCGCCAGCAGCTCCGGTTACTCCTACGAGCAGTACTTC
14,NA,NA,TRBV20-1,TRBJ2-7,CSARRGEGSYEQYF,TGCAGTGCTAGGAGGGGCGAGGGGTCCTACGAGCAGTACTTC
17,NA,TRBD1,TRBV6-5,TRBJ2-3,CASSHTGQGRSTDTQYF,TGTGCCAGCAGTCACACCGGACAGGGTAGGAGCACAGATACGCAGTATTTT
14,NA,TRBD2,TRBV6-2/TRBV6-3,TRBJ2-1,CASLRLAGNNEQFF,TGTGCCAGCCTACGACTAGCGGGAAACAATGAGCAGTTCTTC
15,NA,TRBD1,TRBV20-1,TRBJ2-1,CSARVTGQGAGEQFF,TGCAGTGCTAGAGTCACGGGACAGGGGGCTGGTGAGCAGTTCTTC
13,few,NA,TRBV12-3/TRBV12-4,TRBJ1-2,CASISKNNYGYTF,TGTGCCAGCATTAGCAAAAATAACTATGGCTACACCTTC
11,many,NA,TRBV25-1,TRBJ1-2,CASSGYYGYTF,TGTGCCAGCAGTGGTTACTATGGCTACACCTTC
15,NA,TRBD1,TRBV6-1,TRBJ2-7,CASSRGTGSTYEQYF,TGTGCCAGCAGCCGCGGGACAGGCTCTACCTACGAGCAGTACTTC
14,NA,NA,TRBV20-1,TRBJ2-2,CSARSGVNTGELFF,TGCAGTGCTAGATCGGGGGTGAACACCGGGGAGCTGTTTTTT
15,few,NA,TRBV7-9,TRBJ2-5,CASSLVMSEKETQYF,TGTGCCAGCAGCTTAGTCATGTCAGAGAAAGAGACCCAGTACTTC
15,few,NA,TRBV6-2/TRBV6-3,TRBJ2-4,CASSYPRGAGNIQYF,TGTGCCAGCAGTTACCCCAGGGGAGCAGGGAACATTCAGTACTTC
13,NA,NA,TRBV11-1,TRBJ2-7,CASSLVRGYEQYF,TGTGCCAGCAGCTTAGTGAGAGGCTACGAGCAGTACTTC
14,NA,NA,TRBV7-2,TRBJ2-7,CASRTGPPSYEQYF,TGTGCCAGCAGAACAGGGCCCCCTTCCTACGAGCAGTACTTC
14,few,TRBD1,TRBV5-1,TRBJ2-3,CASSPGQGSDTQYF,TGCGCCAGCAGCCCTGGACAGGGTTCAGATACGCAGTATTTT
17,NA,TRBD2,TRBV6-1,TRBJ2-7,CASSREGTSGIGYEQYF,TGTGCCAGCAGTCGCGAGGGGACTAGCGGGATAGGCTACGAGCAGTACTTC
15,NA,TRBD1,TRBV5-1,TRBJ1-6,CASGELGQNNSPLHF,TGCGCCAGCGGGGAATTGGGACAGAATAATTCACCCCTCCACTTT
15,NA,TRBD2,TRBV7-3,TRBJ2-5,CASSLSGRLQETQYF,TGTGCCAGCAGCCTTAGCGGGAGACTCCAAGAGACCCAGTACTTC